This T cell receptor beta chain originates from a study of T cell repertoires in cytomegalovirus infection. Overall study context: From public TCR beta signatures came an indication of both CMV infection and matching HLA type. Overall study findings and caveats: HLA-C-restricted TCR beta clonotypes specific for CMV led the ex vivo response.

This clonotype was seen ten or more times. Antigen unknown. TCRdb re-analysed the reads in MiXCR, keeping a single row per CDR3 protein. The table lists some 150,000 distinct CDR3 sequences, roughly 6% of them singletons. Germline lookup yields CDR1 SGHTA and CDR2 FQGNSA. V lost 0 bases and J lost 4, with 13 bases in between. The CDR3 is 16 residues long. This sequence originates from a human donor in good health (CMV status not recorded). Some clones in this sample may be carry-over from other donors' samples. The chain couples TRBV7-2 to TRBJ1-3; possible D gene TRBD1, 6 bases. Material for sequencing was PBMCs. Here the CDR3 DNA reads TGTGCCAGCAGCTTAGCTGCACAGGGAGGAGGAAACACCATATATTTT. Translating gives CASSLAAQGGGNTIYF.